What follows describes a single TCR beta chain. The data stem from a study of blood T cell repertoires in COVID-19. Study context: Samples came from the United States, Italy and Spain, spanning acute and convalescent COVID-19. T cells, B-cell-depleted T cells, or PBMCs supplied cDNA or gDNA.

As handled by the study authors: Reference gene primer amplification gave estimated nucleated cell counts. Method: immunoSEQ multiplex PCR; TCRdb's copy keeps in-frame clones and lacks some. V, J and clone size are taken as reported in that table, and D and trimming were inferred from the DNA itself. This sample has hundreds of thousands of clones, with 86% found just once. The CDR3 has 19 amino acids. Germline assignment: CDR1 MGHRA and CDR2 YSYEKL. Germline trimming cut 4 bases from V and 8 bases from J; bases unmatched to any gene: 23. The TCR originated in a woman aged 25-40 years with active or convalescent COVID-19. The sample taken for sequencing was peripheral blood. V is TRBV4-1 and J is TRBJ2-1; the match to TRBD2 covers 7 bases. The chain's CDR3 is CASSLDPFPGTTKQDEQFF. CDR3 coding DNA: TGCGCCAGCAGCCTTGACCCTTTTCCCGGGACTACCAAACAGGATGAGCAGTTCTTC.